This is a list of T cell receptor beta chains from one sample in a study of early T cells in non-severe SARS-CoV-2 infection. TCRdb reanalysed the 5' RACE reads using MiXCR and keeps one entry per CDR3 protein. The sample contains around 80,000 distinct CDR3 sequences, under 15% of which appear only once. Sequenced sample: whole blood. These receptor sequences come from an adult who was a healthcare worker with PCR-confirmed SARS-CoV-2 infection or an uninfected control (not recorded which). Both conserved end residues are part of each CDR3. A D gene is named only where the DNA matches it firmly. A clone size is listed for some rows: how often the clone was seen (once, few, many), or a class if it is expanded.

j_call v_call clone_size d_call cdr3_aa cdr3_nt
TRBJ2-3 TRBV29-1 few TRBD1 CSVDTGGGGGTQYF TGCAGCGTTGATACAGGGGGCGGAGGCGGTACGCAGTATTTT
TRBJ2-6 TRBV19 NA NA CASSIRQRGANVLTF TGTGCCAGTAGTATTAGGCAGCGCGGGGCCAACGTCCTGACTTTC
TRBJ1-2 TRBV7-9 few TRBD1 CASTMTGSYGYTF TGTGCCAGCACGATGACAGGGTCCTATGGCTACACCTTC
TRBJ1-2 TRBV2 few NA CASESRADYGYTF TGTGCCAGCGAAAGCAGGGCGGACTATGGCTACACCTTC
TRBJ1-1 TRBV2 many NA CASSSQGLDTEAFF TGTGCCAGCAGCTCCCAGGGACTGGACACTGAAGCTTTCTTT
TRBJ1-1 TRBV11-3 few TRBD1 CASSLGQGASTEAFF TGTGCCAGCAGCTTAGGACAGGGGGCAAGCACTGAAGCTTTCTTT
TRBJ1-1 TRBV28 once NA CASKETINTEAFF TGTGCCAGCAAGGAGACAATAAACACTGAAGCTTTCTTT
TRBJ2-3 TRBV3-1 NA TRBD2 CASSQSTISGYADTQYF TGTGCCAGCAGCCAAAGTACTATTAGCGGGTATGCAGATACGCAGTATTTT
TRBJ1-2 TRBV20-1 NA NA CSASVGGFSNYGYTF TGCAGTGCTAGCGTAGGGGGTTTTTCTAACTATGGCTACACCTTC
TRBJ1-4 TRBV4-1 NA NA CASRIREATTNEKLFF TGCGCCAGCAGGATCAGAGAGGCCACAACTAATGAAAAACTGTTTTTT
TRBJ2-4 TRBV12-3/TRBV12-4 NA NA CASSLTTGTKNIQYF TGTGCCAGCAGTTTAACGACAGGGACTAAAAACATTCAGTACTTC
TRBJ2-1 TRBV14 few TRBD2 CASSQDDTSGRYNEQFF TGTGCCAGCAGCCAAGACGATACTAGCGGGAGGTACAATGAGCAGTTCTTC